The T cell receptor (beta chain) described here comes from a study of radiation and T cells in renal cell carcinoma. Study-level results: Top tumor clonotypes rose in blood 2 weeks post-radiation, then contracted.

Produced via immunoSEQ multiplex PCR; TCRdb's table is partial and in-frame only. This sample yields about 170,000 clones, of which 88% are seen a single time; 11% belongs to the top ten. Trimming took 4 bases from V and 4 from J, leaving 8 bases between them. This CDR3 region has 12 residues. CDR1 SGHDT and CDR2 YYEEEE come from the germline V gene. Time point defined: blood 4 weeks post-SBRT, at nephrectomy. Treatment meaning: 15 Gy SBRT to primary tumor, nephrectomy 4 weeks later. Nephrectomy followed 15 Gy stereotactic body radiation by 4 weeks. After SBRT, blood was collected at 2 and 4 weeks, plus baseline. This renal cell carcinoma was of the clear cell type. Of note for this clone: Its antigen is still unknown.

The TCR comes from a woman between 45 and 65 years old with renal cell carcinoma. The chain carries TRBV5-6 and TRBJ1-1; D call uncertain. The material sequenced was blood, taken from a patient whose treatment included radiotherapy and nephrectomy. The CDR3 reads CASSALRTEAFF. Written as DNA, the CDR3 is TGTGCCAGCAGCGCCTTGCGCACTGAAGCTTTCTTT. Looking up the rest from reference TRBV5-6 and TRBJ1-1 gives the full variable domain: DAGVTQSPTHLIKTRGQQVTLRCSPKSGHDTVSWYQQALGQGPQFIFQYYEEEERQRGNFPDRFSGHQFPNYSSELNVNALLLGDSALYLCASSALRTEAFFGQGTRLTVV.